This entry features one T cell receptor beta chain sequence. Its antigen is unknown. The naive CD8 fraction comprised CD45RO-negative cells positively selected for CCR7 and excluded terminally differentiated effector memory CD45RA+ cells. Clones were read by immunoSEQ multiplex PCR, and TCRdb kept only the in-frame ones, dropping some. The sample records approximately 1.9 million clones, just over 90% being singletons. CDR1 and CDR2 (germline): SGHNT, YYREEE (reference sequence). The V end was cut by 4 bases, the J end by 10 bases, with 9 bases between. The CDR3 consists of 11 residues. This specimen belongs to a study of shared clonotypes between healthy human individuals. Study-wide results and caveats: In contrast to clonotypes shared by all four donors, non-shared clonotypes had lower generation probabilities.

The TCR comes from a young man in good health. Some clones in this sample may be carry-over from other donors' samples. Sequenced material: naive CD8+ T cells from PBMCs. The rearrangement joins TRBV5-4 to TRBJ2-1, with no clear D. For the CDR3, the DNA is TGTGCCAGCAGCCTACCTGGGGAGCAGTTCTTC. This encodes CASSLPGEQFF.